This section outlines one T cell receptor beta chain sequence together with its context. The entry originates in a study of control samples from healthy donors and cancer patients. Clones were read by immunoSEQ multiplex PCR, and TCRdb kept only the in-frame ones, dropping some. Of roughly 170,000 clones in the sample, about 93% were seen once. The sequence came from a man aged 18 to 30 in good health. Source material: blood.

The CDR3 DNA reads as TGTGCCAGTAGTAGCGGGGGGGCCTACAATGAGCAGTTCTTC. This gives the protein CASSSGGAYNEQFF. The chain uses TRBV19 and TRBJ2-1; 9 bases match TRBD2. The J segment lost 2 bases and the V segment lost 4 bases, leaving 0 bases of the junction unmatched. Germline CDR1 LNHDA, CDR2 SQIVND (reference sequence). The CDR3 runs to 14 residues. Full variable domain (remainder filled in from reference TRBV19 and TRBJ2-1): DGGITQSPKYLFRKEGQNVTLSCEQNLNHDAMYWYRQDPGQGLRLIYYSQIVNDFQKGDIAEGYSVSREKKESFPLTVTSAQKNPTAFYLCASSSGGAYNEQFFGPGTRLTVL.